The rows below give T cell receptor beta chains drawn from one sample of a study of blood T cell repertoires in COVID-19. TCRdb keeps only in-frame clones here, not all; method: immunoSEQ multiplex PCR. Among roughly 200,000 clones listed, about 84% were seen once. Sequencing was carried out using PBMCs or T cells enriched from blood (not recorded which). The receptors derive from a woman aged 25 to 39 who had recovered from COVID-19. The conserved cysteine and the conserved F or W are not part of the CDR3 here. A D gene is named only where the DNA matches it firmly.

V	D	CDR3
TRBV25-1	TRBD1	ASSQESGRGSYGYT
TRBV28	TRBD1	ASSSSTGGRAEAF
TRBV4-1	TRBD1	ASSQDLTGGRF
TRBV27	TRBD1	ASFGTGTLLNYGYT
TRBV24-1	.	ATNVTSTTGELF
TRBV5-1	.	ASSLVSGRQNQPQH
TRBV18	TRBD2	ASSPNSGGYEQY
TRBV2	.	ASKGGYEQY
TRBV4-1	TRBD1	ASSQRPGTGSSNEKLF
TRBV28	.	ASSYDRANYGYT
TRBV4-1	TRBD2	ASSHPSGRVWVNEQF
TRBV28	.	ASSNSNYGYT
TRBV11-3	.	ASTPQTDNSPLH
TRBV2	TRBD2	ASIPASGSSNTGELF
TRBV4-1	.	ASSQERRGSRYEQY
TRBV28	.	ASSPPESWEWNTEAF
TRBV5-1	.	ASSAGERNTEAF
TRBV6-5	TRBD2	ASSTSGTSTDTQY
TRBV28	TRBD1	ASSLPTGFGTEAF
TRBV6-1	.	ASSEPGKPLH
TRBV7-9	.	ASSFSAGVYEQY
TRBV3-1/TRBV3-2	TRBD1	ASSLRGTGSEKLF
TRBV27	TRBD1	ASSFPGTGGPYEQY
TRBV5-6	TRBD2	ASSYGTSGRRRGETQY
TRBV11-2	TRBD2	ASSLLAGGPYNEQF